This T cell receptor (beta chain) derives from a study of blood T cell repertoires in COVID-19. Sequencing was performed with immunoSEQ multiplex PCR; in TCRdb, only in-frame clones are kept and a portion is missing. The sample records about 150,000 clones, about 90% being singletons. In germline, CDR1 is GTSNPN, CDR2 SVGIG (reference sequence). This CDR3 comprises 12 residues. Trimming pared 5 bases from V and 3 bases from J, leaving 7 bases between. The chain carries TRBV30 and TRBJ1-4; D is unresolved. The TCR originated in a man aged 45-65 years with acute or convalescent COVID-19. Sequencing was done on a sample of peripheral blood. CDR3 protein: CAWGPANEKLFF. CDR3 in DNA: TGTGCCTGGGGGCCGGCTAATGAAAAACTGTTTTTT.